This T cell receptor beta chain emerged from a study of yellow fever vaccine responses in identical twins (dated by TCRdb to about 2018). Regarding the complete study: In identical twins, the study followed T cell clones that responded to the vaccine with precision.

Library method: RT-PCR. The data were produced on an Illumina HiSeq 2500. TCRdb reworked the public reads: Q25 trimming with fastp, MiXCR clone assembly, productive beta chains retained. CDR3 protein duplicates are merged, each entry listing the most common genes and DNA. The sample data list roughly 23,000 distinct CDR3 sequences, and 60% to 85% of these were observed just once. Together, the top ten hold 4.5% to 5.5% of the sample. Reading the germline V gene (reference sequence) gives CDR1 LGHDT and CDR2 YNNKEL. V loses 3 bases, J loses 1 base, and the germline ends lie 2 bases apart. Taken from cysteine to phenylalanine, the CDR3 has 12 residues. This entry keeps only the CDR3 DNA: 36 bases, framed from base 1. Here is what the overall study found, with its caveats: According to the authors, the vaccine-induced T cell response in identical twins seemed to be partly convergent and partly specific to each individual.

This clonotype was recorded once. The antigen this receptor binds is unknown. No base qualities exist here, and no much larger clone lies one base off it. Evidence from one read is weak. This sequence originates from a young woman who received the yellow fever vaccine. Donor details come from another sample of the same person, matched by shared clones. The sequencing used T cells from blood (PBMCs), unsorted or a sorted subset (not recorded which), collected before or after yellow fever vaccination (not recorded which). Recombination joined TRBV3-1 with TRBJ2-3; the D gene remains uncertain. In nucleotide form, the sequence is TGTGCCAGCAGCCAGCGCACAGATACGCAGTATTTT. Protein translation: CASSQRTDTQYF.